This T cell receptor (beta chain) derives from a study of blood T cells in healthy people across ages (dated by TCRdb to the mid-2010s). Regarding the research as a whole: In model experiments, template switching captured about one uniquely barcoded TCR beta cDNA molecule for every two T cells. Age-related changes in TCR beta repertoire diversity were measured in the study by deep sequencing normalized with unique cDNA molecular identifiers. Four age groups were formed from the donors: young (average about 17 years), middle-aged (approximately 41), aged (under 70) and long-lived (more than 75). To avoid experimental bias, donors of different ages were distributed randomly across sequencing lanes. Two additional independent replicas of 1 million unique cDNA reads from the same blood draw were analyzed for two donors (one aged 18 to 29 and one aged 80 or older).

The V end gives up 4 bases and the J end 6 bases, leaving 13 bases in the junction not matched to a gene. Including the terminal cysteine and phenylalanine, the CDR3 comprises 16 residues. Only CDR3 DNA is held: 48 bases, read in frame from base 1. The CDR1 and CDR2 encoded by the germline V gene are MNHEY and SVGAGI. The paper as a whole reports these results and caveats: Because donor CMV infection status was unknown, age-related changes in expanded clonotypes were potentially confounded. Compared with the aged group, the long-lived group had more naive CD4+ T cells, fewer expanded clones and increased TCR diversity, suggesting age selection. Estimates of total diversity from one million sequenced T cells were regarded as lower bounds and underestimates. Observed TCR beta diversity per million T cells fell roughly linearly with age, and a significant reduction was already apparent by age around 40. Observed TCR beta diversity correlated strongly with the percentage of naive T cells measured by flow cytometry. Since profiling was done on bulk unsorted PBMCs, naive and antigen-experienced compartments could not be conclusively compared.

The approximately 41 donors, aged about 6 to 95 years, were systemically healthy Caucasian individuals from Russia. About 10 milliliters of peripheral blood were drawn from each donor into EDTA-treated Vacutainer tubes. Ficoll-Paque density-gradient centrifugation was used to isolate PBMCs, with at least 6.5 million per sample. Total RNA, at least 6 micrograms per sample, was extracted from PBMCs with Trizol reagent. Naive CD45RAhigh/CD27high T cell percentages were measured by flow cytometry on a PBMC aliquot from every donor. Library preparation employed 5' RACE. Data came from an Illumina HiSeq 2500. A second roughly 7 to 11 cycle PCR used a sample-barcoded 5' primer and a J-beta primer mix. A template-switch 5' adaptor carrying 12 random nucleotides introduced a unique molecular identifier onto each TCR beta cDNA molecule. At least 3 million CDR3-containing paired-end reads were obtained from each sample. First-strand cDNA synthesis was performed from all RNA using the Mint cDNA synthesis kit, with priming by a TRBC-specific oligonucleotide. After uracil-DNA glycosylase treatment, a first 18-cycle PCR used universal primers M1SS and BC2_uni_R on all cDNA. The published analysis was carried out like this. Each sample was normalized by randomly selecting 1 million high-quality reads, each carrying a distinct molecular identifier. Instead of being binned into consensus sequences, reads that shared molecular identifiers were thrown out. MiTCR, run with a Q25 quality threshold and the strictest error-elimination algorithm, handled CDR3 identification, clonotype clustering and error correction. A nonparametric unseen species model with Euler transformation was used to estimate lower-bound total TCR beta diversity. Clones were called with MiXCR by TCRdb after fastp trimmed the public reads at Q25, and only in-frame beta chains were retained. All rows with the same CDR3 protein become a single entry with the most common DNA and genes. The V and J calls were not made by the authors but by TCRdb's processing. The sample records around 650,000 distinct CDR3 sequences, roughly 43% of which are singletons. In total, the top ten clones hold about 30% of the sample.

This clonotype was seen a few times. Its antigen specificity is not known. It has no much larger one-base neighbor in the sample; base qualities were not kept. The rearranged chain carries TRBV6-5 and TRBJ2-7, with 9 bases aligning to TRBD1. The source of this sequence is a man older than 75 in good health. The sample comprised blood. The base sequence is TGTGCCAGCAGTTCCCGGACAGGGGATAGAGCAGGCGAGCAGTACTTC. Its protein reads: CASSSRTGDRAGEQYF.